The 31 T cell receptor beta chains in this list originate from one sample, sequenced in a study of CD8+CD57+ T cells in acquired aplastic anemia. TCR beta VDJ and CDR3 profiling used genomic DNA as template. Each CDR3 protein is one row after TCRdb ran MiXCR on the reads. The table lists 400,000 to 600,000 distinct CDR3 sequences, roughly a third of them singletons, with roughly 0.8% in the top ten. All sequencing subjects had displayed CD8+CD57+ cell expansion on flow cytometry. The material sequenced was sorted CD4+, CD8+, or CD8+CD57+ T cells (not recorded which) from PBMCs. The receptors here all came from a human donor with aplastic anemia.

This rearrangement joins TRBV7-9 to TRBJ1-3; weak D call: TRBD1 (6 bases). Deletions cut 1 base from V and 0 bases from J, with 7 bases between. This CDR3 has 15 amino acids. The V gene's germline CDR1 is SEHNR and CDR2 FQNEAQ (reference sequence). The CDR3 protein is CASSLEGGSGNTIYF. The CDR3 nucleotides read TGTGCCAGCAGCTTAGAGGGGGGCTCTGGAAACACCATATATTTT. The variable domain in full, with the rest retrieved from reference TRBV7-9 and TRBJ1-3, is DTGVSQNPRHKITKRGQNVTFRCDPISEHNRLYWYRQTLGQGPEFLTYFQNEAQLEKSRLLSDRFSAERPKGSFSTLEIQRTEQGDSAMYLCASSLEGGSGNTIYFGEGSWLTVV.

The chain's CDR3 is CASSEDFRTDTQYF. CDR3 in DNA: TGTGCCAGCAGTGAAGACTTCCGGACAGATACGCAGTATTTT. The chain links TRBV25-1 to TRBJ2-3; D gene unclear. The CDR3 extends over 14 amino acids. V was clipped by 2 bases and J by 3 bases, with 9 bases between them. Germline loops: CDR1 MGHDK, CDR2 SYGVNS.

About this clonotype: This CDR3 fails to terminate in the conserved phenylalanine or tryptophan, so it likely reflects a read error. V is TRBV5-1 and J is TRBJ1-4, with a possible D match to TRBD1 (5 bases). The germline V gene encodes CDR1 SGHRS and CDR2 YFSETQ. The CDR3 length is 13 residues. The V end lost 0 bases, the J end lost 5 bases, and 5 bases lay between the germline ends. CDR3 in amino acids: CASSLGQNEKLFL. The CDR3 coding sequence is TGCGCCAGCAGCTTGGGACAGAATGAAAAACTGTTTCTT.

This clonotype turned up a few times. A read error may account for a junction end that differs from germline. The rearrangement links TRBV6-5 to TRBJ1-1; possible D gene TRBD1, 5 bases. Germline CDR1 MNHEY, CDR2 SVGAGI. This CDR3 is built from 14 residues. CDR3 region: CASSYGQGSTETFF. The CDR3 bases are TGTGCCAGCAGTTACGGGCAGGGATCCACTGAAACTTTCTTT.

This clonotype was counted only a few times. The genes are TRBV12-3 or TRBV12-4 and TRBJ1-2, with 8 positions matching TRBD1. The CDR3 loop spans 17 amino acids. V shed 6 bases and J 3 bases; nucleotides not matched to a gene: 15. For the CDR3, the DNA is TGTGCCAGCAGCCTCGTCAGGGGGCCCCAGGGGGACTATGGCTACACCTTC. Protein product: CASSLVRGPQGDYGYTF.

The J gene is TRBJ2-1, the V gene TRBV20-1, with 8 bases that match TRBD2. J was trimmed by 2 bases and V by 8 bases; bases with no gene match: 11. The CDR3 runs 15 residues. Germline loops: CDR1 DFQATT, CDR2 SNEGSKA (reference sequence). The CDR3 protein is CSTRAGANPYNEQFF. The CDR3 DNA reads as TGCAGTACCCGAGCGGGAGCCAACCCCTACAATGAGCAGTTCTTC.

The rearrangement links TRBV7-9 to TRBJ1-5; D might be TRBD1 (6 bases). Trimming removed 8 bases at V and 2 bases at J, with 13 bases between. The CDR3 runs to 14 residues. The germline gives CDR1 SEHNR, CDR2 FQNEAQ (reference sequence). DNA for the CDR3: TGTGCCAGCGGTCGGACAGCGGGCAATCAGCCCCAGCATTTT. Translated, it gives CASGRTAGNQPQHF.

As regards this clonotype: Because the CDR3 is missing its conserved closing phenylalanine or tryptophan, this is likely a read error. It is unclear where the CDR3 begins or ends on the DNA, so no DNA is shown, and the CDR3 is as TCRdb lists it. This chain joins TRBV5-1 and TRBJ1-6. Per the germline V gene, CDR1 is SGHRS and CDR2 is YFSETQ. Ends included, the CDR3 has 9 residues. The CDR3 loop reads CASSPLGQR.

Points on this clonotype: A much larger clone differs by one base, so this may be a read error. The missing conserved phenylalanine or tryptophan at the end of this CDR3 makes a read error likely. The chain carries TRBV11-1 and TRBJ1-2; TRBD1 matches at 9 bases. CDR1 SGHAT and CDR2 FQDESV come from the germline V gene (reference sequence). The CDR3 is 16 amino acids. V dropped 5 bases and J dropped 2; count of bases not matched to a gene: 9. The chain's CDR3 is CASSPRTGEVNYGYTL. The CDR3 DNA follows: TGTGCCAGCAGCCCGAGGACAGGGGAAGTAAACTATGGCTACACCCTC.

The gene calls are TRBV7-2 and TRBJ1-6; TRBD1 might be the D (5 bases). The germline gives CDR1 SGHTA, CDR2 FQGNSA. V was trimmed by 3 bases and J by 13 bases, leaving 10 bases between them. This CDR3 region has 12 residues. The CDR3 reads CASSLQGTPLHF. The CDR3 coding sequence is TGTGCCAGCAGCTTGCAGGGTACCCCCCTCCACTTT.

This clonotype was counted ten times or more. J is TRBJ1-1 and V is TRBV20-1; D not resolved. The ends were cut back, 1 base at V and 1 base at J, with 7 bases in the middle. Germline CDR1 and CDR2: DFQATT and SNEGSKA (reference sequence). CDR3 length: 13 residues. This CDR3 is CSARGESNTEAFF. CDR3 bases: TGCAGTGCTAGAGGGGAATCGAACACTGAAGCTTTCTTT.

The sample holds a few counts of this clonotype. This chain joins TRBV29-1 and TRBJ1-2, with D tentatively TRBD1 (6 bases). Germline V gene lookup returns CDR1 SQVTM and CDR2 ANQGSEA. This CDR3 has 13 amino acids. V was cut by 7 bases and J by 0 bases, with 12 bases left in between. DNA of the CDR3: TGCAGCGCTCAGGACAGCCCTAACTATGGCTACACCTTC. It is translated as CSAQDSPNYGYTF. The full variable domain, with the rest looked up from reference TRBV29-1 and TRBJ1-2, is SAVISQKPSRDICQRGTSLTIQCQVDSQVTMMFWYRQQPGQSLTLIATANQGSEATYESGFVIDKFPISRPNLTFSTLTVSNMSPEDSSIYLCSAQDSPNYGYTFGSGTRLTVV.

Only a few counts were recorded for this clonotype. This chain joins TRBV6-5 and TRBJ2-2, with TRBD2 identical over 7 bases. With V trimmed by 2 bases and J by 6 bases, 6 bases remained unmatched. Germline V gives CDR1 MNHEY, CDR2 SVGAGI. The CDR3 is 15 residues long. As DNA, the CDR3 is TGTGCCAGCAGTTACAGGGGAGGGCAGGCCGGGGAGCTGTTTTTT. This translates into CASSYRGGQAGELFF.

About this clonotype itself: The final CDR3 position lacks the conserved phenylalanine or tryptophan, pointing to a likely read error. V is TRBV4-3 and J is TRBJ1-4; D may be TRBD1 (5 bases). The CDR3 has 14 residues. V gave up 4 bases and J gave up 4 bases, with 10 bases separating them. CDR1 LGHNA and CDR2 YSLEER come from the germline V gene. The CDR3 loop reads CASSLVGDNEKLFS. DNA for the CDR3: TGCGCCAGCAGCCTAGTGGGGGATAATGAAAAACTGTTTTCT.

Ten or more counts support this clonotype. The V and J genes are TRBV10-3 and TRBJ2-6; D not certain. Trimming took off 9 bases at V and 0 bases at J, with 9 bases between the two ends. The CDR3 loop spans 14 amino acids. Germline CDR1 and CDR2: ENHRY and SYGVKD. CDR3 protein: CAMKGSSGANVLTF. The CDR3 DNA reads as TGTGCCATGAAAGGAAGCTCTGGGGCCAACGTCCTGACTTTC.

This chain uses TRBV4-3 with TRBJ1-5, with a weak D call TRBD1 (5 bases). Per the germline V gene, CDR1 is LGHNA and CDR2 is YSLEER. V lost 2 bases to trimming and J lost 0 bases, with 8 bases between them. The CDR3 totals 15 residues. As DNA, the CDR3 is TGCGCCAGCAGCCAAACGGGGGTTAGCAATCAGCCCCAGCATTTT. This codes for CASSQTGVSNQPQHF.

The rearrangement uses TRBV2 and TRBJ1-5; D perhaps matches TRBD1 (6 bases). Germline V gene data show CDR1 as SNHLY and CDR2 as FYNNEI. The V and J ends lost 6 bases and 0 bases respectively, with 18 bases between them. This CDR3 is built from 17 residues. CDR3 DNA: TGTGCCAGCAGACGAAGAGTGGGGGCCTGTAGCAATCAGCCCCAGCATTTT. It specifies CASRRRVGACSNQPQHF.

The chain links TRBV24-1 to TRBJ1-1; D is possibly TRBD1 (5 bases). Trimming shortened V by 4 bases and J by 7 bases, and 12 bases separated the two germline ends. CDR3 length equals 13 residues. Per germline, CDR1 KGHDR and CDR2 SFDVKD. CDR3 coding DNA: TGTGCCACCAGTGAATCATGGGGCAGTGAAGCTTTCTTT. Translation: CATSESWGSEAFF.

This clonotype was counted a few times. This sequence joins TRBV29-1 and TRBJ2-3; D remains ambiguous. This CDR3 contains 12 residues. CDR1 and CDR2 from the germline V gene are SQVTM and ANQGSEA. The V and J ends lost 2 bases and 5 bases respectively, with 8 bases between them. CDR3 in DNA: TGCAGCGTTGAAATCGTCGGAGATACGCAGTATTTT. The encoded protein is CSVEIVGDTQYF.

The chain links TRBV10-3 to TRBJ1-1; tentatively, D is TRBD1 (6 bases). V gave up 8 bases and J gave up 0 bases, with 16 bases separating them. CDR3 length equals 15 residues. CDR1 is ENHRY, CDR2 SYGVKD, per germline. CDR3 region: CAIGGPGHLNTEAFF. In DNA, the CDR3 is TGTGCCATCGGGGGGCCGGGACACCTGAACACTGAAGCTTTCTTT.

The genes are TRBV7-6 and TRBJ1-2, with D unclear. The CDR3 has 13 amino acids. V lost 3 bases and J lost 4, with 9 bases in between. Germline-derived CDR1 and CDR2 are SGHVS and FNYEAQ. DNA of the CDR3: TGTGCCAGCAGCTTTGGGGAGAGCTATGGCTACACCTTC. This codes for CASSFGESYGYTF.

The chain recombines TRBV19 with TRBJ1-2, with 9 nucleotides matching TRBD1. Germline lookup yields CDR1 LNHDA and CDR2 SQIVND (reference sequence). This CDR3 comprises 16 residues. With V trimmed by 9 bases and J by 0 bases, 11 bases remained unmatched. The CDR3 coding sequence is TGTGCCAGCACTCAGACAGGGGGACCTCCTAACTATGGCTACACCTTC. Translation gives CASTQTGGPPNYGYTF.

This clonotype was counted at least ten times. This chain uses TRBV10-3 with TRBJ1-1; D is unclear. Germline CDR1 ENHRY, CDR2 SYGVKD. V shed 8 bases and J shed 1 base, with 11 bases lying between them. CDR3 length: 13 residues. Here the CDR3 DNA reads TGTGCCATCTCCGCCCAGACGAACACTGAAGCTTTCTTT. The encoded protein is CAISAQTNTEAFF.

This chain joins TRBV10-3 and TRBJ1-6; TRBD1 agrees at 9 bases. V shed 4 bases, J shed 2 bases, and the junction held 3 bases outside the gene matches. The CDR3 is 16 amino acids. Per the germline V gene, CDR1 is ENHRY and CDR2 is SYGVKD. The CDR3 coding sequence is TGTGCCATCAGTGGGACAGGGGACGCCTATAATTCACCCCTCCACTTT. As protein: CAISGTGDAYNSPLHF.

J is TRBJ1-6 and V is TRBV25-1; D is unresolved. Per germline, CDR1 MGHDK and CDR2 SYGVNS. The CDR3 sequence is 14 residues long. Trimming removed 4 bases at V and 6 bases at J, with 10 bases between. The CDR3 loop reads CASSARSGNSPLHF. The CDR3 nucleotides are TGTGCCAGCAGTGCTAGGTCAGGTAATTCACCCCTCCACTTT.

This clonotype was counted ten times or more. CDR3 residues: CATSTGGNTEAFF. The CDR3 DNA reads TGTGCCACCTCGACAGGGGGGAACACTGAAGCTTTCTTT. V gene TRBV19 combines with J gene TRBJ1-1; 9 bases are a match to TRBD1. CDR1 and CDR2 (germline): LNHDA, SQIVND (reference sequence). The V and J ends lost 10 bases and 1 base, in that order; junction bases with no gene match: 4. The CDR3 extends over 13 amino acids.

The table lists this clonotype with a few counts. An end of the junction does not agree with germline; a read error may underlie this. J is TRBJ2-1 and V is TRBV10-3, with 10 bases lining up with TRBD2. The CDR3 sequence is 15 residues long. CDR1 is ENHRY, CDR2 SYGVKD, per germline. The CDR3 sequence is CAIRASGSSYSEQFF. In nucleotides, the CDR3 is TGTGCCATCAGAGCTAGCGGGAGCTCCTACAGTGAGCAGTTCTTC.

This clonotype was counted many times. The gene calls are TRBV20-1 and TRBJ1-2; D remains unclear. V dropped 3 bases and J dropped 0 bases, with 5 bases sitting between them. The germline CDR1 and CDR2 sequences are DFQATT and SNEGSKA (reference sequence). This CDR3 has 12 residues. CDR3 DNA: TGCAGTGCTAGCAACGCTAACTATGGCTACACCTTC. This encodes CSASNANYGYTF.

The V call is TRBV29-1, the J call TRBJ2-3, with D unclear. CDR3 length equals 10 residues. V lost 4 bases and J lost 11, with 10 bases in between. The germline V gene has CDR1 SQVTM and CDR2 ANQGSEA. For the CDR3, the DNA is TGCAGCGTTGGGTCCCAGAGGCAGTATTTT. Residues: CSVGSQRQYF.

This clonotype has at least ten counts. The CDR3 region is CASSYSTQGGMGLHF. CDR3 sequence (DNA): TGTGCCAGCAGTTACTCGACCCAGGGAGGGATGGGCCTCCACTTT. This chain uses TRBV6-6 with TRBJ1-6; weak D call: TRBD1 (5 bases). This CDR3 region has 15 residues. From germline, CDR1 is MNHNY and CDR2 SVGAGI (reference sequence). Trimming took 0 bases from V and 15 from J, leaving 18 bases between them.

The V and J genes are TRBV15 and TRBJ1-2; TRBD1 agrees at 7 bases. The CDR3 loop spans 15 amino acids. V shed 2 bases and J 7 bases; nucleotides not matched to a gene: 10. From germline, CDR1 is LNHNV and CDR2 YYDKDF (reference sequence). The DNA for the CDR3 is TGTGCCACCAGCAGACTCGTAGGGGGCAGTGCTGGCTACACCTTC. Translated: CATSRLVGGSAGYTF.